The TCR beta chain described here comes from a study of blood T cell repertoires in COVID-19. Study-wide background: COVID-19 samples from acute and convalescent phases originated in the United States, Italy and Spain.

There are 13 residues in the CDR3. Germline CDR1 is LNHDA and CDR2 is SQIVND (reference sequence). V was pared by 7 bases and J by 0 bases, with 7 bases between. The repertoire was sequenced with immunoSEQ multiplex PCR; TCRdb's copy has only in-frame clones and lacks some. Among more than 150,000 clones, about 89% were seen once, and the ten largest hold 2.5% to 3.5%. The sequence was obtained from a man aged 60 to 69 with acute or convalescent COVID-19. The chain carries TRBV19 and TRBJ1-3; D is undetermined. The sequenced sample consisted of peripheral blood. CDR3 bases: TGTGCCAGTAAGGCGGGCTCTGGAAACACCATATATTTT. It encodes CASKAGSGNTIYF.